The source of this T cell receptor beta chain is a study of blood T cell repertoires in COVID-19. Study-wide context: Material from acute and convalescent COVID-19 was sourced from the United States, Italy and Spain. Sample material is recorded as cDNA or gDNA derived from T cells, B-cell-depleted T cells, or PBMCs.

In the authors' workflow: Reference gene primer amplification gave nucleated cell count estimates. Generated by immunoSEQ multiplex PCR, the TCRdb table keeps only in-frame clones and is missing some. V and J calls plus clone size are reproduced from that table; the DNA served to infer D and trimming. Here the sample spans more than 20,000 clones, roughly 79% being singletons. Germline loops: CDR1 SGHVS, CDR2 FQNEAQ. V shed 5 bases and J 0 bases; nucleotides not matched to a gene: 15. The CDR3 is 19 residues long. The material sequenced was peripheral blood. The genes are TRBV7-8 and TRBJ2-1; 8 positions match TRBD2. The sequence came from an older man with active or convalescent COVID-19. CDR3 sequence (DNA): TGTGCCAGCAGCCCGAGGGGAGCGGGAGCGATTAGCTCCTACAATGAGCAGTTCTTC. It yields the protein CASSPRGAGAISSYNEQFF.